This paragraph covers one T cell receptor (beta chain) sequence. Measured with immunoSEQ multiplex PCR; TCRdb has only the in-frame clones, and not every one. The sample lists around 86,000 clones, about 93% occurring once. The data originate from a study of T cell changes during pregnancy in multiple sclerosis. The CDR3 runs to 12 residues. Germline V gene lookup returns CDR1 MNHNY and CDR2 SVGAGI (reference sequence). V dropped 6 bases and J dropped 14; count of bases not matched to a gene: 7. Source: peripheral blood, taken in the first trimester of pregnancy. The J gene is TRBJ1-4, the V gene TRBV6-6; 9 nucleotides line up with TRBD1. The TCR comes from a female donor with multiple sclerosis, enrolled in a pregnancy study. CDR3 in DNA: TGTGCCAGCAGCACTCCGGGACAGGGCCTGTTTTTT. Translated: CASSTPGQGLFF.